Here is one T cell receptor (beta chain) with its context. The sample comes from a study of blood T cell repertoires in COVID-19. As originally analysed: Reference gene primers were amplified, and this amplification served to estimate nucleated cell counts. Here immunoSEQ multiplex PCR was the method, and the copy in TCRdb shows in-frame clones only, minus some. V and J calls and clone size follow that table, whereas D and trimming were derived from the DNA. The sample consists of approximately 250,000 clones, roughly 80% of them appearing once. V was pared by 6 bases and J by 5 bases, with 11 bases between. The CDR3 runs 13 residues. CDR1 MNHEY and CDR2 SVGEGT come from the germline V gene.

The chain is built from TRBV6-2 or TRBV6-3 and TRBJ1-5; a weak D match, TRBD1 (5 bases). The sequencing input was peripheral blood. This TCR was recovered from a man in his sixties with acute or convalescent COVID-19. The CDR3 spells CASSTDSYQPQHF. The CDR3 DNA follows: TGTGCCAGCAGCACCGACAGCTATCAGCCCCAGCATTTT.